These T cell receptor beta chains were read from a single sample in a study of T cells after yellow fever vaccination. TCRdb re-analysed the 5' RACE reads in MiXCR, keeping a single row per CDR3 protein. Of some 300,000 distinct CDR3 sequences in the sample, less than 9.5% are singletons; the top ten hold 3% to 4%. The sample was CD4+ T cells sorted from PBMCs, taken 5 days after the yellow fever booster vaccination. The receptors originated from a man aged 18 to 29 who received the YFV17D yellow fever vaccine. Each CDR3 is given with its conserved first and last residue. The D gene is left open where the match is weak. Size tells how often a clone was seen (once, few, many) or the class of an expanded clone, and some rows leave it out.

12	.	TRBV20-1	TRBJ2-7	.	CSARSHPYEQYF	TGCAGTGCTAGGTCACACCCCTACGAGCAGTACTTC
14	.	TRBV10-2	TRBJ1-5	.	CASSAGDGNQPQHF	TGCGCCAGCAGTGCGGGAGACGGCAATCAGCCCCAGCATTTT
15	.	TRBV2	TRBJ1-1	.	CASTLLGAGNTEAFF	TGTGCCAGCACTCTCCTGGGGGCAGGGAACACTGAAGCTTTCTTT
15	few	TRBV10-3	TRBJ2-1	TRBD1	CAIRGTGEIHNEQFF	TGTGCCATCAGGGGGACAGGGGAAATCCACAATGAGCAGTTCTTC
12	few	TRBV7-9	TRBJ2-1	.	CASSLDRVEQFF	TGTGCCAGCAGCTTAGATAGGGTTGAGCAGTTCTTC
14	.	TRBV7-8	TRBJ1-1	.	CASSPVSRVAEAFF	TGTGCCAGCAGCCCAGTGTCTAGGGTCGCTGAAGCTTTCTTT
15	many	TRBV7-9	TRBJ2-1	TRBD2	CASSTVRLAVLKQFF	TGTGCCAGCAGCACCGTCCGACTAGCGGTGCTGAAGCAGTTCTTC
15	once	TRBV5-1	TRBJ1-6	TRBD1	CASSPSTGVSSPLHF	TGCGCCAGCAGCCCGTCCACAGGGGTCAGTTCACCCCTCCACTTT
14	.	TRBV20-1	TRBJ2-3	.	CSASVLGRTDTQYF	TGCAGTGCTAGTGTACTAGGGCGCACAGATACGCAGTATTTT
15	few	TRBV28	TRBJ2-1	TRBD1	CASSSGGESNNEQFF	TGTGCCAGCAGTTCAGGGGGAGAGTCAAACAATGAGCAGTTCTTC
13	.	TRBV19	TRBJ2-5	TRBD2	CASSPSGAETQYF	TGTGCCAGTAGTCCCAGCGGGGCGGAGACCCAGTACTTC
18	few	TRBV7-2	TRBJ2-1	TRBD2	CASSLAGLAGGLSNEQFF	TGTGCCAGCAGCTTAGCGGGACTAGCGGGAGGACTGAGCAATGAGCAGTTCTTC
14	many	TRBV5-1	TRBJ1-1	.	CASSSGGTNTEAFF	TGCGCCAGCAGCTCTGGGGGCACGAACACTGAAGCTTTCTTT
13	many	TRBV20-1	TRBJ2-1	.	CSAILAGTNEQFF	TGCAGTGCTATTCTGGCGGGGACCAATGAGCAGTTCTTC
12	few	TRBV2	TRBJ2-1	.	CASSEYIREQFF	TGTGCCAGCAGTGAATATATCAGGGAGCAGTTCTTC
12	.	TRBV20-1	TRBJ2-5	TRBD1	CSAAYRGETQYF	TGCAGTGCCGCGTACAGGGGGGAGACCCAGTACTTC